The source of this T cell receptor beta chain is a study of blood T cell repertoires in COVID-19. Study information: Sources were T cells, B-cell-depleted T cells, or PBMCs; the material itself was cDNA or gDNA.

V shed 3 bases, J shed 8 bases, and the junction held 16 bases outside the gene matches. The CDR3 consists of 17 residues. Germline CDR1 GTSNPN, CDR2 SVGIG (reference sequence). In the authors' workflow: Reference gene primer amplification gave nucleated cell count estimates. Some clones are missing from TCRdb's copy, which holds only in-frame ones; the method was immunoSEQ multiplex PCR. V, J and clone size reflect that table, while D and trimming were determined from the DNA. The sample holds more than 200,000 clones, less than 85% seen once. The rearrangement joins TRBV30 to TRBJ2-1, with 10 bases fitting TRBD2. What was sequenced was peripheral blood. The source of this sequence is a woman older than 75 with active or convalescent COVID-19. Written as DNA, the CDR3 is TGTGCCTGGAGCGGTCAAGGAGCGGGAGGGCCGGTGGATGAGCAGTTCTTC. This translates into CAWSGQGAGGPVDEQFF.